This is a list of T cell receptor beta chains from one sample in a study of blood T cell repertoires in COVID-19. This table comes from immunoSEQ multiplex PCR, and its TCRdb copy is limited to in-frame clones, with some not included. The profile covers 60,000 or so clones, with around 90% appearing a single time and roughly 14% taken by the ten largest. What was sequenced was peripheral blood. These receptors originate from a human donor with active COVID-19. The donor label of this sample is uncertain. The CDR3 runs from the conserved cysteine through the conserved F or W. Each record gives: clone size, V gene, CDR3 length, D gene, J gene, CDR3 protein, CDR3 DNA. The D gene is left open where the match is weak. Not every row has a clone size; where given, it reads once, few, many or a size class.

clone size: NA
V gene: TRBV27
CDR3 length: 16
D gene: TRBD1
J gene: TRBJ2-4
CDR3 protein: CASSFRDRGAKNIQYF
CDR3 DNA: TGTGCCAGCAGTTTCCGGGACAGGGGAGCCAAAAACATTCAGTACTTC

clone size: once
V gene: TRBV19
CDR3 length: 14
D gene: NA
J gene: TRBJ2-2
CDR3 protein: CASTGELYTGELFF
CDR3 DNA: TGTGCCAGTACGGGGGAGCTCTACACCGGGGAGCTGTTTTTT

clone size: few
V gene: TRBV27
CDR3 length: 12
D gene: NA
J gene: TRBJ2-7
CDR3 protein: CASRDRRHEQYF
CDR3 DNA: TGTGCCAGCAGGGACAGAAGACACGAGCAGTACTTC

clone size: few
V gene: TRBV4-2
CDR3 length: 15
D gene: TRBD1
J gene: TRBJ1-5
CDR3 protein: CASSHTGQGNQPQHF
CDR3 DNA: TGTGCCAGCAGCCACACGGGACAGGGAAATCAGCCCCAGCATTTT

clone size: NA
V gene: TRBV2
CDR3 length: 16
D gene: TRBD2
J gene: TRBJ2-3
CDR3 protein: CASSPGLAGGSDTQYF
CDR3 DNA: TGTGCCAGCAGTCCGGGACTAGCGGGAGGATCAGATACGCAGTATTTT

clone size: NA
V gene: TRBV5-1
CDR3 length: 17
D gene: TRBD1
J gene: TRBJ2-5
CDR3 protein: CASSLALTGYSQETQYF
CDR3 DNA: TGCGCCAGCAGCTTGGCCCTGACAGGGTATTCTCAAGAGACCCAGTACTTC

clone size: NA
V gene: TRBV4-2
CDR3 length: 16
D gene: TRBD2
J gene: TRBJ2-3
CDR3 protein: CASSPFQREVTDTQYF
CDR3 DNA: TGTGCCAGCAGCCCCTTTCAGCGGGAGGTCACAGATACGCAGTATTTT

clone size: NA
V gene: TRBV11-2
CDR3 length: 16
D gene: NA
J gene: TRBJ2-1
CDR3 protein: CASSLDLDRGYNEQFF
CDR3 DNA: TGTGCCAGCAGCTTAGATTTAGACAGAGGTTACAATGAGCAGTTCTTC

clone size: NA
V gene: TRBV9
CDR3 length: 13
D gene: NA
J gene: TRBJ2-2
CDR3 protein: CASSVRGSGELFF
CDR3 DNA: TGTGCCAGCAGCGTTAGGGGGTCTGGGGAGCTGTTTTTT

clone size: NA
V gene: TRBV6-5
CDR3 length: 13
D gene: NA
J gene: TRBJ1-2
CDR3 protein: CASRVRGSYGYTF
CDR3 DNA: TGTGCCAGCAGAGTAAGGGGCAGCTATGGCTACACCTTC

clone size: NA
V gene: TRBV6-1
CDR3 length: 12
D gene: NA
J gene: TRBJ1-1
CDR3 protein: CASSEARAEAFF
CDR3 DNA: TGTGCCAGCAGTGAAGCCAGGGCTGAAGCTTTCTTT

clone size: NA
V gene: TRBV6-5
CDR3 length: 14
D gene: NA
J gene: TRBJ1-1
CDR3 protein: CASSNRAVYTEAFF
CDR3 DNA: TGTGCCAGCAGCAACAGGGCGGTTTACACTGAAGCTTTCTTT

clone size: NA
V gene: TRBV5-1
CDR3 length: 16
D gene: TRBD2
J gene: TRBJ2-1
CDR3 protein: CASSLGATSGGDEQFF
CDR3 DNA: TGCGCCAGCAGCTTGGGCGCAACTAGCGGGGGGGATGAGCAGTTCTTC

clone size: NA
V gene: TRBV19
CDR3 length: 15
D gene: NA
J gene: TRBJ1-2
CDR3 protein: CASNSLNRANYGYTF
CDR3 DNA: TGTGCCAGTAACTCGCTCAACAGGGCTAACTATGGCTACACCTTC

clone size: NA
V gene: TRBV11-2
CDR3 length: 14
D gene: TRBD1
J gene: TRBJ2-2
CDR3 protein: CASSSNRGTGELFF
CDR3 DNA: TGTGCCAGCAGCTCTAACAGGGGCACCGGGGAGCTGTTTTTT

clone size: NA
V gene: TRBV7-9
CDR3 length: 15
D gene: NA
J gene: TRBJ2-7
CDR3 protein: CASSAAETPLYEQYF
CDR3 DNA: TGTGCCAGCAGCGCGGCCGAGACCCCCCTTTACGAGCAGTACTTC

clone size: NA
V gene: TRBV7-6
CDR3 length: 14
D gene: TRBD2
J gene: TRBJ2-3
CDR3 protein: CASSLLAVTDTQYF
CDR3 DNA: TGTGCCAGCAGCTTACTAGCGGTCACAGATACGCAGTATTTT

clone size: NA
V gene: TRBV9
CDR3 length: 15
D gene: TRBD2
J gene: TRBJ2-2
CDR3 protein: CASSMGTSGTGELFF
CDR3 DNA: TGTGCCAGCAGCATGGGGACTAGCGGCACCGGGGAGCTGTTTTTT